Each of the 16 T cell receptor beta chains below was sequenced from the same sample in a study of T cell responses to AZD1222 COVID-19 vaccine. This table comes from immunoSEQ multiplex PCR, and its TCRdb copy is limited to in-frame clones, with some not included. The data hold about 110,000 clones, with 87% observed a single time. Here the sequenced sample was peripheral blood, taken 28 days after the second AZD1222 dose. Source of these receptors: an adult who received the AZD1222 COVID-19 vaccine.

V usage is TRBV5-1 and J usage is TRBJ2-2; D perhaps matches TRBD2 (6 bases). CDR1 and CDR2 (germline): SGHRS, YFSETQ. The germline V and J ends were trimmed by 4 bases and 7 bases, with 14 bases remaining between them. This CDR3 is built from 14 residues. CDR3 loop: CASSLPRGSGELFF. The CDR3 DNA sequence: TGCGCCAGCAGCCTCCCGCGGGGAAGCGGGGAGCTGTTTTTT.

The table lists this clone with a few counts. This chain links TRBV15 with TRBJ1-6, with D unclear. This CDR3 contains 15 residues. Germline CDR1 LNHNV, CDR2 YYDKDF (reference sequence). V gave up 0 bases and J gave up 8 bases, with 11 bases separating them. This chain's CDR3 is CATSREGPWDSPLHF. In DNA, the CDR3 is TGTGCCACCAGCAGAGAGGGCCCATGGGATTCACCCCTCCACTTT.

In regard to this clone: A read error may account for a junction end that differs from germline. The chain links TRBV7-2 to TRBJ2-1; D gene ambiguous. This CDR3 comprises 11 residues. Germline-derived CDR1 and CDR2 are SGHTA and FQGNSA. The CDR3 DNA sequence: TGTGCCAGCAGATTAGAGTCTGAGCAGTTCTTC. This translates into CASRLESEQFF.

The chain is built from TRBV29-1 and TRBJ1-1; D call uncertain. The ends were cut back, 3 bases at V and 3 bases at J, with 5 bases in the middle. The CDR3 is 11 amino acids. In germline, CDR1 is SQVTM, CDR2 ANQGSEA. In DNA form, the CDR3 reads TGCAGCGTTGACTCGGACACTGAAGCTTTCTTT. Its translation: CSVDSDTEAFF.

The CDR3 sequence: CASGLVGGFVNEQYF. The CDR3 DNA reads TGTGCTAGTGGTTTGGTTGGGGGGTTCGTGAACGAGCAGTACTTC. This chain joins TRBV12-5 and TRBJ2-7; perhaps TRBD2 as D (6 bases). The CDR3 spans 15 residues. Trimming pared 0 bases from V and 5 bases from J, leaving 14 bases between. The germline V gene encodes CDR1 LGHNT and CDR2 FRNRAP.

The chain couples TRBV29-1 to TRBJ2-7, with D possibly matching TRBD1 (6 bases). The V end lost 2 bases, the J end lost 3 bases, and 8 bases lay between the germline ends. The CDR3 loop spans 12 amino acids. Germline CDR1 is SQVTM and CDR2 is ANQGSEA. In DNA form, the CDR3 reads TGCAGCGTTGAACGGGACAACTACGAGCAGTACTTC. It encodes CSVERDNYEQYF.

V gene TRBV5-1 combines with J gene TRBJ2-5, with D perhaps TRBD1 (6 bases). CDR1 is SGHRS, CDR2 YFSETQ, per germline. With 4 bases removed from V and 5 bases from J, the gap between germline ends came to 15 bases. The CDR3 runs to 14 residues. The DNA for the CDR3 is TGCGCCAGCAGCATCCGGGACACCAAGGAGACCCAGTACTTC. Amino acids: CASSIRDTKETQYF.

The genes are TRBV7-2 and TRBJ2-5, with D perhaps assigned TRBD1 or TRBD2 (5 bases each). Germline CDR1 is SGHTA and CDR2 is FQGNSA. V gave up 5 bases and J gave up 1 base, with 14 bases separating them. The length of the CDR3 is 15 residues. The CDR3 region has the DNA TGTGCCAGCAGCCAACTACCGGGACGCCAAGAGACCCAGTACTTC. This codes for CASSQLPGRQETQYF. Full variable domain (missing parts from reference TRBV7-2 and TRBJ2-5): GAGVSQSPSNKVTEKGKDVELRCDPISGHTALYWYRQSLGQGLEFLIYFQGNSAPDKSGLPSDRFSAERTGGSVSTLTIQRTQQEDSAVYLCASSQLPGRQETQYFGPGTRLLVL.

V gene TRBV7-8 combines with J gene TRBJ2-3, with D unresolved. The ends were cut back, 5 bases at V and 0 bases at J, with 21 bases in the middle. The CDR3 loop spans 18 amino acids. Germline-derived CDR1 and CDR2 are SGHVS and FQNEAQ. This chain's CDR3 is CASSPETSYRSSTDTQYF. CDR3 sequence (DNA): TGTGCCAGCAGCCCCGAGACCTCGTACAGATCAAGCACAGATACGCAGTATTTT.

The chain uses TRBV6-2 or TRBV6-3 and TRBJ2-7, with D unclear. V was clipped by 7 bases and J by 5 bases, with 12 bases between them. Looked up from germline, CDR1 is MNHEY and CDR2 is SVGEGT. The CDR3 runs to 12 residues. Here the CDR3 DNA reads TGTGCCAGCACCCCTGGCGGTGACGAGCAGTACTTC. It codes for CASTPGGDEQYF.

The rearrangement joins TRBV5-6 to TRBJ2-2, with a tentative D call TRBD1 (6 bases). V gave up 4 bases and J gave up 1 base, with 11 bases separating them. Germline CDR1 reads SGHDT; CDR2 reads YYEEEE. This CDR3 is built from 15 residues. The CDR3 sequence is CASSQRQVNTGELFF. The CDR3 nucleotides are TGTGCCAGCAGCCAGAGACAGGTGAACACCGGGGAGCTGTTTTTT.

The chain has TRBV5-6 and TRBJ1-5; D call uncertain. Between the trimmed V and J ends, which lost 2 bases and 5 bases, there was a span of 8 bases. This CDR3 is built from 13 residues. Germline V gene sequence: CDR1 SGHDT, CDR2 YYEEEE. The CDR3 region has the DNA TGTGCCAGCAGCTTTCAAAGAGATCAGCCCCAGCATTTT. Protein product: CASSFQRDQPQHF.

This chain joins TRBV6-5 and TRBJ1-1, with 9 nucleotides matching TRBD1. J was trimmed by 3 bases and V by 4 bases; bases with no gene match: 0. CDR3 length: 13 residues. Germline V gene lookup returns CDR1 MNHEY and CDR2 SVGAGI. As DNA, the CDR3 is TGTGCCAGCAGTTGGGACAGGGACACTGAAGCTTTCTTT. Residues: CASSWDRDTEAFF.

The rearrangement joins TRBV27 to TRBJ2-1, with 9 positions matching TRBD2. Per the germline V gene, CDR1 is MNHEY and CDR2 is SMNVEV (reference sequence). Trimming removed 3 bases from V and 2 bases from J; junction bases left unmatched: 2. CDR3 length: 15 residues. CDR3 protein: CASSFGLATYNEQFF. CDR3 DNA sequence: TGTGCCAGCAGTTTCGGACTAGCGACCTACAATGAGCAGTTCTTC.

The count of this clone is one. The chain joins TRBV9 to TRBJ2-1; the match to TRBD2 covers 11 bases. The CDR3 spans 14 residues. V lost 2 bases, J lost 9 bases, and 4 bases stayed unmatched. CDR1 is SGDLS and CDR2 is YYNGEE in the germline V gene. The CDR3 protein is CASSVTSGTAEQFF. The CDR3 nucleotides are TGTGCCAGCAGCGTGACTAGCGGGACGGCTGAGCAGTTCTTC.

The chain links TRBV5-1 to TRBJ1-1; 11 bases fit TRBD1. The CDR3 has 18 amino acids. The germline CDR1 and CDR2 sequences are SGHRS and YFSETQ. With V trimmed by 0 bases and J by 0 bases, 7 bases remained unmatched. DNA for the CDR3: TGCGCCAGCAGCTTGGCCGCGGGGACAGGGGGTCTGAACACTGAAGCTTTCTTT. This codes for CASSLAAGTGGLNTEAFF.